Listed here is a single T cell receptor beta chain. V was clipped by 5 bases and J by 4 bases; unmatched bases: 12. Germline-derived CDR1 and CDR2 are MDHEN and SYDVKM. The CDR3 is 16 amino acids. Generated by immunoSEQ multiplex PCR, the TCRdb table keeps only in-frame clones and is missing some. The top ten hold 1.5% to 2% of the sample, which has 60,000 to 90,000 clones, 80% to 95% seen once. These data belong to a study of T cell changes during pregnancy in multiple sclerosis. The gene calls are TRBV28 and TRBJ2-7, with 9 positions matching TRBD1. The receptor comes from a female donor in good health, enrolled as a control in a pregnancy study. Sequenced here: peripheral blood, sampled in the first trimester of pregnancy. The CDR3 here is CASSPGTGSVGYEQYF. CDR3 in DNA: TGTGCCAGCAGTCCAGGGACAGGGTCGGTCGGTTACGAGCAGTACTTC.